This TCR beta chain originates from a study of shared clonotypes between healthy human individuals. Study outcomes and limitations: Rarefaction curves obtained for sorted subsets showed sequencing incomplete despite large depth.

Naive CD8 cells lacked CD45RO and underwent positive selection for CCR7, leaving out terminally differentiated effector memory CD45RA+ cells. This clone has only one observation. No antigen is known for it. Sequencing used immunoSEQ multiplex PCR; TCRdb keeps in-frame clones, though not all of them. This sample carries 2 million to 2.5 million clones, just over 90% of them seen once, and the ten largest clones take under 2%. CDR1 and CDR2 (germline): LNHNV, YYDKDF (reference sequence). The length of the CDR3 is 14 residues. V was pared by 5 bases and J by 7 bases, with 14 bases between. The V and J genes are TRBV15 and TRBJ2-2; D is possibly TRBD2 (5 bases). The sequenced sample consisted of naive CD8+ T cells from PBMCs. The source is a young man in good health. Some clones in this sample may be carry-over from other donors' samples. This chain's CDR3 is CATSDPLEDGELFF. The CDR3 DNA is TGTGCCACCAGCGACCCGCTGGAGGACGGGGAGCTGTTTTTT.